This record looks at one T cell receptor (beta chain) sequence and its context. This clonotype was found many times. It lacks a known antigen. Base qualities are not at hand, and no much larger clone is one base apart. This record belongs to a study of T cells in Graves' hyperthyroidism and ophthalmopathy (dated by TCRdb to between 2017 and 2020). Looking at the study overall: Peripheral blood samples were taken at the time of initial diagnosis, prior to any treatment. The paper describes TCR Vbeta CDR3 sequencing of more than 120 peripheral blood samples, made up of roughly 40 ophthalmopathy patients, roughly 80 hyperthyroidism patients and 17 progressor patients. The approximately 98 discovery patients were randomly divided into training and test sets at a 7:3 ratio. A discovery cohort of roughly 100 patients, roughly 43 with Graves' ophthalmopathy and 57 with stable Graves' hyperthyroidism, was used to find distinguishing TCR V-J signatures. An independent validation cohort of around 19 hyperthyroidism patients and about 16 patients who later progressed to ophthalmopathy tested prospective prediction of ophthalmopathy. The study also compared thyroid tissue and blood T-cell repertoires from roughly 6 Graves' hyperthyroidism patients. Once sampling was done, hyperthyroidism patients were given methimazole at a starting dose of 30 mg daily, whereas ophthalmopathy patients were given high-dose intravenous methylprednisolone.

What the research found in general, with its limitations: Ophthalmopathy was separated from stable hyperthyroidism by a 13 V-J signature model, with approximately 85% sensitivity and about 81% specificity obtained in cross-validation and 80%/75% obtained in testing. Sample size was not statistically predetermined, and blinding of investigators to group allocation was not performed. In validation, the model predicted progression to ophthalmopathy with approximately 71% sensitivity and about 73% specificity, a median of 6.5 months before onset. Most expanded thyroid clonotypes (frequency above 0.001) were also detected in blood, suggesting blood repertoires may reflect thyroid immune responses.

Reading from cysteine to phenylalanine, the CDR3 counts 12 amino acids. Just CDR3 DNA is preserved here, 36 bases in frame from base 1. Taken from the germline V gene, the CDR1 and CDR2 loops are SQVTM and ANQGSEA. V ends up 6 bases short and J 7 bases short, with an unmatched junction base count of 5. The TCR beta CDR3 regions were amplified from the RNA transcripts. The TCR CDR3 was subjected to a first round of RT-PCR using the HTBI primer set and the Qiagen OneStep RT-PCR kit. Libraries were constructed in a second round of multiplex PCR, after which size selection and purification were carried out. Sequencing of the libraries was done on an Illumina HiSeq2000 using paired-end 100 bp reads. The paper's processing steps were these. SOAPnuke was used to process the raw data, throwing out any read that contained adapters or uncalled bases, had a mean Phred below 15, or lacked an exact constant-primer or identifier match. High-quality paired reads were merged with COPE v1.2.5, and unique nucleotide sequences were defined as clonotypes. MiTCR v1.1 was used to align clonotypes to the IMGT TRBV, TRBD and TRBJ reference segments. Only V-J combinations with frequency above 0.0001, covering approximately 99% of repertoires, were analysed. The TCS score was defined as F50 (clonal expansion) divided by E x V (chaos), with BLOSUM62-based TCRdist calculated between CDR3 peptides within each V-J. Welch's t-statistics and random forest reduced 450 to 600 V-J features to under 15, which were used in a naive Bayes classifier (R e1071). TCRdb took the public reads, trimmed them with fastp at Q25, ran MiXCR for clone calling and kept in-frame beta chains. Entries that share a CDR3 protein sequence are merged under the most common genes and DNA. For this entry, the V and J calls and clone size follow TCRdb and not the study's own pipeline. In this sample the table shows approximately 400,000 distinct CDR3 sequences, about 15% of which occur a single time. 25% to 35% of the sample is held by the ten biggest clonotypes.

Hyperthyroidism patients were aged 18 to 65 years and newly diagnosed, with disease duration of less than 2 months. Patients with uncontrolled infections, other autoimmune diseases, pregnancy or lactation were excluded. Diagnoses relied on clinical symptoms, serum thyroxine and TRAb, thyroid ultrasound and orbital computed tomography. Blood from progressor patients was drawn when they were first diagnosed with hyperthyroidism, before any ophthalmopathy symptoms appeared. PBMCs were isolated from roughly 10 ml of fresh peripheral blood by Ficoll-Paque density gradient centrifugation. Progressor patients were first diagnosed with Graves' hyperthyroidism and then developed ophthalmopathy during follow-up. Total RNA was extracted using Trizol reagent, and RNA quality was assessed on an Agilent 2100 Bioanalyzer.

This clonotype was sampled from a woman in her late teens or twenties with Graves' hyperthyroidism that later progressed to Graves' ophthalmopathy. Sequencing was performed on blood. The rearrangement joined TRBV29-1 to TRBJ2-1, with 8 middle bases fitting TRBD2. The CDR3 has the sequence CSVGLGPNEQFF. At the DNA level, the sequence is TGCAGCGTGGGACTAGGGCCAAATGAGCAGTTCTTC.